The next 27 T cell receptor beta chains were all read from a single sample in a study of CD8+ T cells in alopecia areata. Extracted from the samples, RNA was reverse transcribed into cDNA to serve as the sequencing template. TCRdb keeps only in-frame clones here, not all; method: immunoSEQ multiplex PCR. The table includes 180,000 or so clones, roughly 60% detected once. The sample here was CD4+ T cells sorted from blood, taken at week 0. Source of these receptors: a human donor with alopecia areata.

The chain links TRBV27 to TRBJ1-2; D possibly corresponds to TRBD1 (6 bases). Trimming removed 6 bases from V and 7 bases from J, with 15 bases in between. Looked up from germline, CDR1 is MNHEY and CDR2 is SMNVEV (reference sequence). This CDR3 has 13 residues. The chain's CDR3 is CASRSPTGLGYTF. DNA for the CDR3: TGTGCCAGCAGATCACCAACAGGGCTTGGCTACACCTTC.

This rearrangement joins TRBV4-3 to TRBJ1-2; D possibly corresponds to TRBD1 (5 bases). V lost 2 bases, J lost 2 bases, and 18 bases lay in between. Germline CDR1 LGHNA, CDR2 YSLEER. The CDR3 spans 17 residues. The CDR3 spells CASSQFNPGSKNYGYTF. As DNA, the CDR3 is TGCGCCAGCAGCCAATTTAATCCAGGGTCGAAAAACTATGGCTACACCTTC.

This clone has just a few counts. The rearrangement links TRBV25-1 to TRBJ2-2; D is undetermined. V shed 6 bases and J shed 5 bases, with 13 bases lying between them. This CDR3 comprises 14 residues. CDR1 is MGHDK, CDR2 SYGVNS, per germline. CDR3 nucleotide sequence: TGTGCCAGCAGCTTGACAAAGAGGACCGGGGAGCTGTTTTTT. Translating it yields CASSLTKRTGELFF.

The sample holds a few counts of this clone. The CDR3 nucleotides are TGTGCCAGCAGCCAAAGGCTCCGGGACAGGCAGTTCTTC. Residues: CASSQRLRDRQFF. The J gene is TRBJ2-1, the V gene TRBV14; the match to TRBD1 covers 7 bases. The trim removed 2 bases at V and 12 bases at J, leaving 7 bases unmatched. Germline lookup yields CDR1 SGHDN and CDR2 FVKESK. The CDR3 is made up of 13 amino acids.

V usage is TRBV29-1 and J usage is TRBJ2-3; D gene unclear. This CDR3 contains 15 residues. The germline gives CDR1 SQVTM, CDR2 ANQGSEA. The V end was cut by 7 bases, the J end by 0 bases, with 17 bases between. The CDR3: CSAHDKRWSTDTQYF. DNA of the CDR3: TGCAGCGCCCATGACAAGCGCTGGAGCACAGATACGCAGTATTTT.

This clone was found many times. V gene TRBV19 combines with J gene TRBJ1-1; no firm D call. CDR1 is LNHDA, CDR2 SQIVND, per germline (reference sequence). The CDR3 has 11 residues. V was clipped by 7 bases and J by 4 bases, with 7 bases between them. The CDR3 sequence is CASTAFTEAFF. CDR3 bases: TGTGCCAGTACGGCTTTCACTGAAGCTTTCTTT.

The V and J genes are TRBV29-1 and TRBJ1-2; D unresolved. CDR1 and CDR2 (germline): SQVTM, ANQGSEA. The CDR3 loop spans 12 amino acids. V was clipped by 5 bases and J by 6 bases, with 13 bases between them. The CDR3 is CSVLGFNDGYTF. The CDR3, as DNA: TGCAGCGTTTTAGGATTCAATGATGGCTACACCTTC.

The rearrangement uses TRBV6-1 and TRBJ1-1, with 7 bases lining up with TRBD1. The J segment lost 1 base and the V segment lost 5 bases, leaving 7 bases of the junction unmatched. Germline CDR1 is MNHNS and CDR2 is SASEGT. This CDR3 spans 15 amino acids. DNA of the CDR3: TGTGCCAGCAGTTCCACAGGGGAGGGGAACACTGAAGCTTTCTTT. Its translation is CASSSTGEGNTEAFF.

This clone turned up a few times. The chain couples TRBV5-1 to TRBJ2-7; 8 nucleotides agree with TRBD2. CDR1 and CDR2 from the germline V gene are SGHRS and YFSETQ. This CDR3 has 15 amino acids. The junction had 4 bases not matched to a gene; V was cut back by 0 bases and J by 2 bases. This chain's CDR3 is CASSLEAGVTYEQYF. The CDR3 DNA is TGCGCCAGCAGCTTGGAAGCGGGGGTAACCTACGAGCAGTACTTC.

This chain links TRBV2 with TRBJ1-6; D not certain. Germline lookup yields CDR1 SNHLY and CDR2 FYNNEI. V gave up 2 bases and J gave up 7 bases, with 12 bases separating them. This CDR3 is 15 amino acids long. In DNA, the CDR3 is TGTGCCAGCAGTGAACAGCGGAGTTGGAATTCACCCCTCCACTTT. Residues: CASSEQRSWNSPLHF.

The sample holds one count of this clone. The rearrangement uses TRBV6-1 and TRBJ2-7; the D is unclear. Germline V gene lookup returns CDR1 MNHNS and CDR2 SASEGT. V shed 6 bases and J shed 2 bases, with 17 bases lying between them. The CDR3 is made up of 15 amino acids. The CDR3 region is CASRQRIAQTYEQYF. As DNA, the CDR3 is TGTGCCAGCAGGCAAAGGATCGCCCAAACCTACGAGCAGTACTTC.

The V and J genes are TRBV29-1 and TRBJ2-3, with 12 nucleotides matching TRBD2. This CDR3 contains 16 residues. V lost 5 bases and J lost 4; bases outside the gene matches: 10. Germline CDR1 is SQVTM and CDR2 is ANQGSEA. In nucleotides, the CDR3 is TGCAGCGTTAGACTAGCGGGGGACCCCGGGTCAGATACGCAGTATTTT. Translated: CSVRLAGDPGSDTQYF.

The gene calls are TRBV10-3 and TRBJ2-1; 8 bases map to TRBD2. V was clipped by 4 bases and J by 5 bases; unmatched bases: 16. The CDR3 extends over 18 amino acids. Germline V gives CDR1 ENHRY, CDR2 SYGVKD. CDR3 nucleotides: TGTGCCATCAGTGTGGGTAGCGGGGAACTAGGCCAAAACAATGAGCAGTTCTTC. Translated, it gives CAISVGSGELGQNNEQFF.

V and J are TRBV5-1 and TRBJ2-5; no definite D call. Trimming left V 0 bases short and J 0 bases short, with 6 bases between. Looked up from germline, CDR1 is SGHRS and CDR2 is YFSETQ. The CDR3 totals 14 residues. CDR3 in amino acids: CASSLVGNQETQYF. The CDR3 DNA is TGCGCCAGCAGCTTGGTGGGGAACCAAGAGACCCAGTACTTC. Looking up the rest from reference TRBV5-1 and TRBJ2-5 gives the full variable domain: KAGVTQTPRYLIKTRGQQVTLSCSPISGHRSVSWYQQTPGQGLQFLFEYFSETQRNKGNFPGRFSGRQFSNSRSEMNVSTLELGDSALYLCASSLVGNQETQYFGPGTRLLVL.

Concerning this clone: One end of the junction fails to match germline, which may point to a read error. V and J are TRBV20-1 and TRBJ1-2; 9 bases agree with TRBD1. The CDR3 has 11 residues. The V gene's germline CDR1 is DFQATT and CDR2 SNEGSKA (reference sequence). CDR3 region: CSAWGQGGDTF. The CDR3 nucleotides read TGCAGTGCTTGGGGACAGGGTGGCGACACCTTC.

In its sample, this clone was seen a few times. The chain links TRBV27 to TRBJ2-3; D not certain. The germline V gene encodes CDR1 MNHEY and CDR2 SMNVEV (reference sequence). The CDR3 runs 13 residues. Trimming stripped 4 bases from V and 4 bases from J, with 9 bases between. CDR3 sequence reads: CASSSEVPDTQYF. The CDR3 DNA sequence: TGTGCCAGCAGTTCAGAGGTCCCAGATACGCAGTATTTT.

J is TRBJ1-6 and V is TRBV29-1; D may be TRBD1 (6 bases). V lost 5 bases to trimming and J lost 13 bases, with 18 bases between them. Germline assignment: CDR1 SQVTM and CDR2 ANQGSEA. The CDR3 has 13 residues. CDR3 in DNA: TGCAGCGTTCCAGGGGAACGAATTCATCCCCTCCACTTT. This encodes CSVPGERIHPLHF.

This chain joins TRBV30 and TRBJ2-1; D is perhaps TRBD1 (6 bases). V lost 4 bases, J lost 6 bases, and 10 bases lay in between. The CDR3 length is 12 residues. Germline lookup yields CDR1 GTSNPN and CDR2 SVGIG (reference sequence). The CDR3 nucleotides are TGTGCCTGGAATAGGGGGACCAATGAGCAGTTCTTC. Protein product: CAWNRGTNEQFF.

The V gene is TRBV30, the J gene TRBJ2-7; unclear D gene. Germline V gene sequence: CDR1 GTSNPN, CDR2 SVGIG (reference sequence). The CDR3 contains 11 residues. The V end was cut by 3 bases, the J end by 13 bases, with 16 bases between. CDR3 amino acids: CAWSISHEVYF. The CDR3 region has the DNA TGTGCCTGGAGCATTTCTCACGAAGTATACTTC.

The rearrangement joins TRBV7-2 to TRBJ2-4; 9 nucleotides align to TRBD1. This CDR3 comprises 15 residues. The V gene end was trimmed by 7 bases and the J gene end by 12 bases; junction bases not matched to a gene: 16. Germline CDR1 and CDR2: SGHTA and FQGNSA. CDR3: CASNSPGTGRGSQYF. In DNA, the CDR3 is TGTGCCAGCAACTCCCCGGGGACAGGGAGAGGGTCTCAGTACTTC.

The chain links TRBV29-1 to TRBJ2-3; TRBD1 is a possible D gene (5 bases). V gave up 7 bases and J gave up 1 base, with 18 bases separating them. Per germline, CDR1 SQVTM and CDR2 ANQGSEA. This CDR3 is 15 amino acids long. The CDR3 reads CSAPGYVTGTDTQYF. For the CDR3, the DNA is TGCAGCGCCCCCGGCTACGTGACAGGCACAGATACGCAGTATTTT.

In this sample, this clone turned up a few times. The rearrangement uses TRBV4-1 and TRBJ2-2; D is unclear. Per germline, CDR1 MGHRA and CDR2 YSYEKL. Trimming took 0 bases from V and 5 from J, leaving 1 base between them. This CDR3 has 12 amino acids. For the CDR3, the DNA is TGCGCCAGCAGCCAAGAAACCGGGGAGCTGTTTTTT. Protein product: CASSQETGELFF.

V usage is TRBV27 and J usage is TRBJ1-6; possibly TRBD1 for D (5 bases). Germline V gene data show CDR1 as MNHEY and CDR2 as SMNVEV (reference sequence). CDR3 length equals 12 residues. V was pared by 6 bases and J by 9 bases, with 9 bases between. CDR3 coding DNA: TGTGCCAGCAGGGGGCCTAGTTCACCCCTCCACTTT. This translates into CASRGPSSPLHF.

This clone has only one observation. The sample has other DNA sequences that encode this CDR3 too. The chain employs TRBV30 and TRBJ2-7, with D possibly matching TRBD2 (5 bases). Germline V gene lookup returns CDR1 GTSNPN and CDR2 SVGIG (reference sequence). Trimming stripped 0 bases from V and 4 bases from J, with 16 bases between. The CDR3 runs 15 residues. The CDR3 spells CAWSVRTGILYEQYF. CDR3 coding DNA: TGTGCCTGGAGTGTAAGGACCGGGATCCTATACGAGCAGTACTTC.

This clone has just a few counts. The chain combines TRBV29-1 with TRBJ2-7; 8 nucleotides match TRBD1. Germline V lookup: CDR1 SQVTM, CDR2 ANQGSEA. The ends lost 7 bases at V and 3 bases at J; junction bases unmatched: 5. CDR3 length equals 12 residues. The CDR3 DNA reads TGCAGCGCCTGGACAGGGAGCTACGAGCAGTACTTC. This sequence encodes CSAWTGSYEQYF.

This clone came up a few times. The chain joins TRBV11-2 to TRBJ2-5; unclear D gene. Trimming took 5 bases from V and 5 from J, leaving 9 bases between them. The CDR3 is 12 residues long. The germline V gene has CDR1 SGHAT and CDR2 FQNNGV. The CDR3 loop is CASSPTSETQYF. In DNA form, the CDR3 reads TGTGCCAGCAGCCCGACATCCGAGACCCAGTACTTC.

The genes are TRBV7-2 and TRBJ1-1; 8 bases match TRBD1. There are 16 residues in the CDR3. Germline V gene data show CDR1 as SGHTA and CDR2 as FQGNSA. The J segment lost 8 bases and the V segment lost 5 bases, leaving 16 bases of the junction unmatched. The CDR3, as DNA: TGTGCCAGCAGCCGTCCCATAGGACAGGGTTATTTGGAAGCTTTCTTT. This translates into CASSRPIGQGYLEAFF.